A single sample is the source of the 23 T cell receptor beta chains below, sequenced in a study of blood T cells in healthy people across ages. A second about 7 to 12 cycle PCR used barcoded and J-beta primers. TCRdb ran MiXCR on the 5' RACE reads and lists one entry per CDR3 protein. The repertoire consists of hundreds of thousands of distinct CDR3 sequences, with 47% occurring once and the leading ten covering around 24%. The specimen was blood. The receptors derive from a man older than 75 in good health.

The CDR3 nucleotides read TGCAGTGCTAGCGGCGGGACAGACTATGGCTACACCTTC. Translated, it gives CSASGGTDYGYTF. The chain employs TRBV20-1 and TRBJ1-2; 7 bases line up with TRBD1. The germline V gene has CDR1 DFQATT and CDR2 SNEGSKA (reference sequence). Trimming removed 3 bases from V and 3 bases from J; junction bases left unmatched: 4. This CDR3 is built from 13 residues.

The chain joins TRBV20-1 to TRBJ2-3; possible D gene TRBD2, 7 bases. This CDR3 spans 12 amino acids. Trimming stripped 5 bases from V and 8 bases from J, with 14 bases between. Germline values: CDR1 DFQATT, CDR2 SNEGSKA (reference sequence). The CDR3 coding sequence is TGCAGTGCTCCCTTTCGGGGGGCTACGCAGTATTTT. Its protein product is CSAPFRGATQYF.

The V gene is TRBV2, the J gene TRBJ2-1; TRBD1 is a possible D gene (6 bases). The CDR3 loop spans 13 amino acids. CDR1 and CDR2 (germline): SNHLY, FYNNEI. Deletions cut 6 bases from V and 13 bases from J, with 19 bases between. The DNA of the CDR3 is TGTGCCAGCAGAGAAAACAGGGAAGAGACCCAGTTCTTC. Its protein is CASRENREETQFF.

This clonotype turned up a few times. The chain has TRBV7-2 and TRBJ2-7, with a weak D call TRBD1 (7 bases). The CDR3 consists of 15 residues. Germline V lookup: CDR1 SGHTA, CDR2 FQGNSA. V lost 7 bases to trimming and J lost 2 bases, with 18 bases between them. The CDR3 reads CASKGGAGQAYEQYF. The CDR3 nucleotides are TGTGCCAGCAAAGGAGGGGCTGGACAGGCCTACGAGCAGTACTTC.

In its sample, this clonotype was seen many times. The chain recombines TRBV29-1 with TRBJ2-1; TRBD1 is a possible D gene (7 bases). In germline, CDR1 is SQVTM, CDR2 ANQGSEA. Trimming took off 1 base at V and 8 bases at J, with 21 bases between the two ends. The CDR3 runs to 16 residues. The CDR3 loop is CSVEGGVGTQGDEQFF. In DNA form, the CDR3 reads TGCAGCGTTGAAGGCGGGGTAGGGACCCAGGGGGATGAGCAGTTCTTC.

The gene calls are TRBV7-2 and TRBJ2-5; 8 bases agree with TRBD2. Germline CDR1 is SGHTA and CDR2 is FQGNSA. The ends lost 6 bases at V and 2 bases at J; junction bases unmatched: 5. CDR3 length equals 14 residues. The CDR3 DNA is TGTGCCAGCAGGTCCGCTAGCGGGCAAGAGACCCAGTACTTC. Protein: CASRSASGQETQYF.

The chain carries TRBV20-1 and TRBJ2-7; D is possibly TRBD1 (7 bases). The CDR3 has 13 amino acids. Trimming cost V 6 bases and J 3 bases, with 15 bases left between them. Germline V gives CDR1 DFQATT, CDR2 SNEGSKA (reference sequence). The CDR3: CSAPNRGGYEQYF. CDR3 nucleotides: TGCAGTGCACCCAACAGGGGAGGCTACGAGCAGTACTTC.

This clonotype has only a few counts. DNA for the CDR3: TGCAGTGCTAGTAACAGGGGGACTGGCTACACCTTC. Translation: CSASNRGTGYTF. This sequence joins TRBV20-1 and TRBJ1-2; 8 nucleotides agree with TRBD1. The CDR3 has 12 residues. After removal of 3 bases from V and 7 bases from J, the junction contained 4 bases not matched to a gene. Germline V gene data show CDR1 as DFQATT and CDR2 as SNEGSKA (reference sequence).

J is TRBJ1-2 and V is TRBV6-5, with 8 bases that match TRBD1. The J segment lost 5 bases and the V segment lost 7 bases, leaving 3 bases of the junction unmatched. Germline V gives CDR1 MNHEY, CDR2 SVGAGI. The CDR3 runs 12 residues. The CDR3 DNA reads as TGTGCCAGCACTAGGACAGGGTATGGCTACACCTTC. This sequence encodes CASTRTGYGYTF.

Ten or more counts support this clonotype. The chain has TRBV7-2 and TRBJ2-5, with D unclear. CDR3 length: 12 amino acids. V was trimmed by 2 bases and J by 5 bases, leaving 6 bases between them. The germline V gene encodes CDR1 SGHTA and CDR2 FQGNSA. DNA of the CDR3: TGTGCCAGCAGCTTATTAGGGGAGACCCAGTACTTC. Protein product: CASSLLGETQYF.

This chain uses TRBV4-2 with TRBJ2-5; TRBD2 matches 8 bases. Germline trimming cut 2 bases from V and 2 bases from J; bases unmatched to any gene: 4. In germline, CDR1 is LGHNA, CDR2 YNFKEQ. The CDR3 consists of 15 residues. This chain's CDR3 is CASSQPGLEQETQYF. CDR3 bases: TGTGCCAGCAGCCAACCGGGACTAGAACAAGAGACCCAGTACTTC.

The CDR3, as DNA: TGTGCCAGCGTCCGGGACTACGATTTTTATTTGCCGCAGTTCTTC. It specifies CASVRDYDFYLPQFF. This sequence joins TRBV12-3 or TRBV12-4 and TRBJ2-1, with 7 bases that match TRBD2. Unmatched junction bases numbered 19, after V lost 8 bases and J lost 12 bases. The CDR3 is made up of 15 amino acids.

In this sample, this clonotype turned up a few times. This sequence joins TRBV2 and TRBJ2-5, with D perhaps TRBD1 (6 bases). With the DNA end fitting TRBJ2-4 better, the J assignment may be wrong. CDR1 and CDR2 from the germline V gene are SNHLY and FYNNEI. The length of the CDR3 is 13 residues. CDR3 amino acids: CASSPGQLNIQYF. For the CDR3, the DNA is TGTGCCAGCAGCCCCGGACAGTTAAACATTCAGTACTTC.

The chain employs TRBV5-6 and TRBJ1-1; the match to TRBD1 covers 9 bases. The CDR3 length is 15 residues. Germline V CDR1 and CDR2: SGHDT, YYEEEE. V lost 2 bases to trimming and J lost 5 bases; unmatched junction nucleotides: 7. In DNA, the CDR3 is TGTGCCAGCAGCTTACCGGGACAGGGAAAAACTGAAGCTTTCTTT. Translating gives CASSLPGQGKTEAFF.

This clonotype was seen more than once but under ten times. V and J are TRBV5-1 and TRBJ1-4; TRBD1 agrees at 7 bases. CDR1 SGHRS and CDR2 YFSETQ come from the germline V gene. J gave up 6 bases and V 2 bases, and 4 bases lay outside the gene matches. The CDR3 consists of 14 residues. CDR3 amino acids: CASSLRDSHEKLFF. DNA of the CDR3: TGCGCCAGCAGCTTACGGGACAGCCATGAAAAACTGTTTTTT.

The chain employs TRBV7-2 and TRBJ2-1; TRBD2 aligns across 10 bases. Germline V gene lookup returns CDR1 SGHTA and CDR2 FQGNSA. Trimming cost V 2 bases and J 8 bases; bases outside gene matches: 6. The CDR3 extends over 15 amino acids. CDR3 sequence reads: CASSLRAGGPDEQFF. The CDR3 DNA sequence: TGTGCCAGCAGCTTACGAGCGGGGGGGCCTGATGAGCAGTTCTTC.

V is TRBV18 and J is TRBJ2-7; 8 bases agree with TRBD1. V shed 4 bases and J 2 bases; nucleotides not matched to a gene: 10. Per the germline V gene, CDR1 is KGHSH and CDR2 is LQKENI. There are 16 residues in the CDR3. In nucleotides, the CDR3 is TGTGCCAGCTCACTGGCGCGGACAGGGCTGACCTACGAGCAGTACTTC. Protein: CASSLARTGLTYEQYF.

This clonotype was seen more than once but under ten times. The rearrangement uses TRBV27 and TRBJ1-1; 7 bases agree with TRBD1. Losses at the gene ends were 2 bases for V and 0 bases for J; bases not matched to a gene: 9. There are 17 residues in the CDR3. Germline lookup yields CDR1 MNHEY and CDR2 SMNVEV (reference sequence). CDR3 amino acids: CASSLLFYRGLNTEAFF. CDR3 sequence (DNA): TGTGCCAGCAGTTTACTCTTCTACAGGGGACTGAACACTGAAGCTTTCTTT.

This clonotype was counted a few times. The chain carries TRBV5-4 and TRBJ1-2, with D perhaps TRBD1 (5 bases). The germline CDR1 and CDR2 sequences are SGHNT and YYREEE (reference sequence). There are 14 residues in the CDR3. Trimming left V 0 bases short and J 8 bases short, with 14 bases between. CDR3 loop: CASSLGSGGDGYTF. The CDR3 DNA follows: TGTGCCAGCAGCTTGGGGTCCGGGGGTGACGGCTACACCTTC.

This chain uses TRBV20-1 with TRBJ1-1; D gene unclear. CDR1 is DFQATT, CDR2 SNEGSKA, per germline (reference sequence). Trimming shortened V by 3 bases and J by 2 bases, and 7 bases separated the two germline ends. The CDR3 extends over 12 amino acids. The CDR3 DNA follows: TGCAGTGCTAGCCACGGAAACACTGAAGCTTTCTTT. Amino acid sequence: CSASHGNTEAFF.

The chain is built from TRBV10-3 and TRBJ2-7; D remains ambiguous. The CDR3 totals 12 residues. V was shortened by 7 bases and J by 3 bases, with 10 bases between the two germline ends. Looked up from germline, CDR1 is ENHRY and CDR2 is SYGVKD. The CDR3 region is CAIKSADYEQYF. In nucleotides, the CDR3 is TGTGCCATCAAGAGCGCGGACTACGAGCAGTACTTC.

In the case of this clonotype: At one boundary the junction diverges from the germline segment, which might be a read error. CDR3 sequence (DNA): TGTGCCAGCAGCTTAGTAGGCGGAACATCCTACGATGAGCAGTTCTTC. It specifies CASSLVGGTSYDEQFF. V is TRBV7-2 and J is TRBJ2-1; no reliable D call. CDR1 SGHTA and CDR2 FQGNSA come from the germline V gene. This CDR3 comprises 16 residues.

Comment on this clonotype: The junction does not match germline at one end; this may be a read error. This chain links TRBV5-1 with TRBJ1-2; unclear D gene. Germline loops: CDR1 SGHRS, CDR2 YFSETQ. The CDR3 spans 14 residues. The CDR3 region is CASSLGTTGAGCTF. DNA of the CDR3: TGCGCCAGCAGCTTGGGGACCACCGGAGCTGGCTGCACCTTC.